This T cell receptor beta chain was documented in a study of T-cell reconstitution after alpha-beta-depleted transplantation in children. The CDR3 totals 14 residues. Germline CDR1 and CDR2: LGHNA and YSLEER. V lost 3 bases, J lost 3 bases, and 4 bases stayed unmatched. A library of TCRbeta sequences, prepared with unique molecular identifiers, was generated. One entry per CDR3 protein results from TCRdb running MiXCR on the PCR reads. The table has about 78,000 distinct CDR3 sequences, 13% to 15% seen once; the top ten hold 25% to 30%. Sequenced material: PBMCs, mostly from graft donor cells, taken 180 days after TCRalphabeta/CD19-depleted stem cell transplant. The chain uses TRBV4-3 and TRBJ2-5; 7 bases fit TRBD1. The TCR sequence derives from a male patient between 2 and 15 years old who had a stem cell transplant for acute lymphoblastic leukemia, so the T cells may come from the graft donor. The DNA of the CDR3 is TGCGCCAGCAGCCAGGCCGGGACAGAAGAGACCCAGTACTTC. Its protein is CASSQAGTEETQYF.